Listed below are T cell receptor beta chains from one sample, sequenced in a study of T cells in Graves' hyperthyroidism and ophthalmopathy. TCRdb passed the multiplex PCR reads through MiXCR, listing each CDR3 protein once. The table shows a few hundred thousand distinct CDR3 sequences, with around a sixth occurring only once. Sequences were obtained from blood. The receptors were sampled from a woman between 50 and 59 years old with Graves' hyperthyroidism. Both conserved end residues are part of each CDR3. Each record gives: CDR3 protein, V gene.

CDR3aa: CSVLEGGYEQYF; v_gene: TRBV29-1
CDR3aa: CSARAPSAGPYNEQFF; v_gene: TRBV20-1
CDR3aa: CASIELIVASGTSYNEQFF; v_gene: TRBV2
CDR3aa: CASSQDIDQPQHF; v_gene: TRBV4-2
CDR3aa: CASSSLDGIATNEKLFF; v_gene: TRBV5-1
CDR3aa: CAWSSGGALETQYF; v_gene: TRBV30
CDR3aa: CAISEGTGVYNEQFF; v_gene: TRBV10-3
CDR3aa: CASSLLGEGGNTIYF; v_gene: TRBV7-9
CDR3aa: CAISESKGTGANVLTF; v_gene: TRBV10-3
CDR3aa: CANARDTNTEAFF; v_gene: TRBV2
CDR3aa: CASSHRSSRYEQYF; v_gene: TRBV3-1
CDR3aa: CASSQDIVAYEQYF; v_gene: TRBV14
CDR3aa: CASSSPTVGSRLARDTQYF; v_gene: TRBV11-2
CDR3aa: CAWSVRQGSQPQHF; v_gene: TRBV30
CDR3aa: CASSLVKTDGYTF; v_gene: TRBV7-9
CDR3aa: CASSVGRDNQPQHF; v_gene: TRBV2
CDR3aa: CASSRQGTNSPLHF; v_gene: TRBV28
CDR3aa: CASSYGLLDLETQYF; v_gene: TRBV7-6
CDR3aa: CASSLKDYEQYF; v_gene: TRBV11-2
CDR3aa: CASTPDREQYF; v_gene: TRBV11-2
CDR3aa: CASSLVGGRGTGELFF; v_gene: TRBV27
CDR3aa: CASSQELGGYAPLHF; v_gene: TRBV14
CDR3aa: CASSPTQGTGELFF; v_gene: TRBV4-1
CDR3aa: CSVAPRNRYGYTF; v_gene: TRBV29-1
CDR3aa: CASTPREGGGELFF; v_gene: TRBV6-1
CDR3aa: CASRRLAGSANTGELFF; v_gene: TRBV27
CDR3aa: CSARVNTGELFF; v_gene: TRBV20-1
CDR3aa: CASSIAYRTGVDTEAFF; v_gene: TRBV19
CDR3aa: CASSPAYLGSGNTIYF; v_gene: TRBV6-2/TRBV6-3
CDR3aa: CASSLPSGHNEQFF; v_gene: TRBV7-2
CDR3aa: CASSSGASGGGYFGYNEQFF; v_gene: TRBV27
CDR3aa: CASTTFSGTYNEQFF; v_gene: TRBV27
CDR3aa: CAWSVPPSGYNEQFF; v_gene: TRBV30
CDR3aa: CASSFSWETQYF; v_gene: TRBV5-1
CDR3aa: CAISESGPNTEAFF; v_gene: TRBV10-3
CDR3aa: CASSQDVGSDYNEQFF; v_gene: TRBV4-1
CDR3aa: CASTRGDPQDSFANTGELFF; v_gene: TRBV6-1
CDR3aa: CASSGTDTEAFF; v_gene: TRBV6-2/TRBV6-3
CDR3aa: CASSERTGGGYGYTF; v_gene: TRBV6-1
CDR3aa: CATQTSFSYSNQPQHF; v_gene: TRBV19